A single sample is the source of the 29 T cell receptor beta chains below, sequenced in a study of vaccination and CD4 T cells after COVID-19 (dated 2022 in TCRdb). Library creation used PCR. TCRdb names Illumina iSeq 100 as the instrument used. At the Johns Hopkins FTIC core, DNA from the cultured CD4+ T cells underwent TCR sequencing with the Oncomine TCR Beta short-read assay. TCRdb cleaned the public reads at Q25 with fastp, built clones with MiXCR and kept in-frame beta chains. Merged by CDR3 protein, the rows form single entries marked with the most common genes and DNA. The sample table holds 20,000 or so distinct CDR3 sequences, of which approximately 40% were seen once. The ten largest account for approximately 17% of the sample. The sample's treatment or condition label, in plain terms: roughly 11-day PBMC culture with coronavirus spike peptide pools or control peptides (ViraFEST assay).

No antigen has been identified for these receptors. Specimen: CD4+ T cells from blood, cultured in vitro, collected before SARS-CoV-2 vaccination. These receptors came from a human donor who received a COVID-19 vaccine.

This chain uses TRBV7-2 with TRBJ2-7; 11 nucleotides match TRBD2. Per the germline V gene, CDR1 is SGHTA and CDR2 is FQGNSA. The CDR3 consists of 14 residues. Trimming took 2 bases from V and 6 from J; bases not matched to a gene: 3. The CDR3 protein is CASSLSTSGGEQYF. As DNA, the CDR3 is TGTGCCAGCAGCTTAAGTACTAGCGGGGGCGAGCAGTACTTC.

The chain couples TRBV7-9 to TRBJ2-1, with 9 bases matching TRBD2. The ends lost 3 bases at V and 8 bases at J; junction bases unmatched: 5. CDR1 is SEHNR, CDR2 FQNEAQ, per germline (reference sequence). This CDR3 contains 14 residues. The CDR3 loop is CASSLILAGHEQFF. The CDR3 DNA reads TGTGCCAGCAGCTTGATCCTAGCGGGGCATGAGCAGTTCTTC.

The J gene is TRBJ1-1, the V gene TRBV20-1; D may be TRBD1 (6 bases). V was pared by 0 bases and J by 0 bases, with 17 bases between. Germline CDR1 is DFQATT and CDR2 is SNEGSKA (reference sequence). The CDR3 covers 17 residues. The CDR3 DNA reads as TGCAGTGCTAGAGATCTAAGGGGGGGCTGGATGAACACTGAAGCTTTCTTT. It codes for CSARDLRGGWMNTEAFF.

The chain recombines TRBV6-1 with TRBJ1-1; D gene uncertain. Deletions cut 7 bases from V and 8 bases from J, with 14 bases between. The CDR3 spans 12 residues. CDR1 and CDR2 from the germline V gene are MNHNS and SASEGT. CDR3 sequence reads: CASNPRGGEAFF. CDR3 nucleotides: TGTGCCAGCAACCCCCGGGGAGGAGAAGCTTTCTTT.

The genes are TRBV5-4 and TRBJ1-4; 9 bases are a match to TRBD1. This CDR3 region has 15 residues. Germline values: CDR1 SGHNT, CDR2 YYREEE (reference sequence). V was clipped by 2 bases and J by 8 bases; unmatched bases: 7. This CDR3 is CASSFRTGVGEKLFF. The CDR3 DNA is TGTGCCAGCAGCTTTAGGACAGGGGTAGGAGAAAAACTGTTTTTT.

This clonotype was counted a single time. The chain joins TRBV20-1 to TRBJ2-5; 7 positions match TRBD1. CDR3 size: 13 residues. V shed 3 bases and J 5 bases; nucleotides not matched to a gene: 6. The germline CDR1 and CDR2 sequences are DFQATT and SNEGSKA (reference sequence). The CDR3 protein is CSARTGRGETQYF. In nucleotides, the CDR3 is TGCAGTGCTAGGACAGGGCGAGGGGAGACCCAGTACTTC.

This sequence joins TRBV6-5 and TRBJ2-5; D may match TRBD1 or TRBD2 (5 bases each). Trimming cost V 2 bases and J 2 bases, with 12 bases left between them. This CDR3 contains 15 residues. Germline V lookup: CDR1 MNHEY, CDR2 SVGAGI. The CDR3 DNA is TGTGCCAGCAGTTACAGGTGGGGCGGGCAAGAGACCCAGTACTTC. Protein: CASSYRWGGQETQYF.

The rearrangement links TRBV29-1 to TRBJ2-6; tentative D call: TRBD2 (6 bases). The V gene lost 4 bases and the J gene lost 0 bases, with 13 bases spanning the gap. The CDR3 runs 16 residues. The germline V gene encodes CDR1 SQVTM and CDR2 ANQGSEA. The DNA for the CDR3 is TGCAGCGTTGGGGGACGGGGGAACTCTGGGGCCAACGTCCTGACTTTC. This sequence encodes CSVGGRGNSGANVLTF.

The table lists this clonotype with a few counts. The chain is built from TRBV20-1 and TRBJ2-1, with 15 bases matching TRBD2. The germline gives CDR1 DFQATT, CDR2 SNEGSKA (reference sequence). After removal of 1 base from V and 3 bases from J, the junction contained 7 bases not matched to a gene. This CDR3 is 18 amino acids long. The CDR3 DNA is TGCAGTGCTAGAGGGATGGGGACTAGCGGGGGGATCTACAATGAGCAGTTCTTC. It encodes CSARGMGTSGGIYNEQFF.

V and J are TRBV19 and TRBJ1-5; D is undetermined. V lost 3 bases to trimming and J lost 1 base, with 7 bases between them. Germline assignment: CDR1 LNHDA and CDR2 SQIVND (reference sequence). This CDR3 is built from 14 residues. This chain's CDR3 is CASSISGSNQPQHF. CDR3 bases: TGTGCCAGTAGTATCTCGGGGAGCAATCAGCCCCAGCATTTT.

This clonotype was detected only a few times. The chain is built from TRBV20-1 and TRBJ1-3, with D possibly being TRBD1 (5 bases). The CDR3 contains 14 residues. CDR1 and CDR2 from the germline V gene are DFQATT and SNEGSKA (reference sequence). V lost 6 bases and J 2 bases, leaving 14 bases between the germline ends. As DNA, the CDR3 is TGCAGTGCCGCCTTGGGAGGGGCTGGAAACACCATATATTTT. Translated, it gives CSAALGGAGNTIYF.

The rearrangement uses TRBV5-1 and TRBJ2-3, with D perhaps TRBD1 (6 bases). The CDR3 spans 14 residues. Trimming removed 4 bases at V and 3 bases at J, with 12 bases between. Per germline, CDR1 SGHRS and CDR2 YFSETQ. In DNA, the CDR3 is TGCGCCAGCAGCCCAGGGGTTCCAACAGATACGCAGTATTTT. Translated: CASSPGVPTDTQYF.

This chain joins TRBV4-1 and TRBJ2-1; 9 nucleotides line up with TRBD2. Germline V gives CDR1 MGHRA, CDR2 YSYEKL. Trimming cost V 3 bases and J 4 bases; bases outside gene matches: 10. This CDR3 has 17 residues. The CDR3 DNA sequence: TGCGCCAGCAGCCACGTGGTAGGGACTAGCCGTTACAATGAGCAGTTCTTC. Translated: CASSHVVGTSRYNEQFF.

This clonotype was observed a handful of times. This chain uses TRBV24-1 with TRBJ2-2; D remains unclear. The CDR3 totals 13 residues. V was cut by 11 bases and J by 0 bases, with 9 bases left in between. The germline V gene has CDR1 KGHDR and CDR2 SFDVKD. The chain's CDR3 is CAIAPANTGELFF. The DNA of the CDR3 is TGTGCCATTGCGCCAGCGAACACCGGGGAGCTGTTTTTT.

CDR3 sequence reads: CASIGAAGNTIYF. CDR3 bases: TGTGCCAGTATCGGCGCAGCTGGAAACACCATATATTTT. This chain uses TRBV19 with TRBJ1-3; D gene unclear. V lost 7 bases and J lost 2, with 9 bases in between. The CDR3 is made up of 13 amino acids. The V gene's germline CDR1 is LNHDA and CDR2 SQIVND (reference sequence).

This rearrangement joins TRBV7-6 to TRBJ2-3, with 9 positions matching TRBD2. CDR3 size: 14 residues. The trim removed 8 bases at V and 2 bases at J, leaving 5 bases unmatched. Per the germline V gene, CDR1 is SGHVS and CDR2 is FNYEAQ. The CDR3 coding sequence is TGTGCCAGCCAAATAGCGGGAGACACAGATACGCAGTATTTT. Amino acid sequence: CASQIAGDTDTQYF. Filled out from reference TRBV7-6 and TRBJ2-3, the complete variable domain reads GAGVSQSPRYKVTKRGQDVALRCDPISGHVSLYWYRQALGQGPEFLTYFNYEAQQDKSGLPNDRFSAERPEGSISTLTIQRTEQRDSAMYRCASQIAGDTDTQYFGPGTRLTVL.

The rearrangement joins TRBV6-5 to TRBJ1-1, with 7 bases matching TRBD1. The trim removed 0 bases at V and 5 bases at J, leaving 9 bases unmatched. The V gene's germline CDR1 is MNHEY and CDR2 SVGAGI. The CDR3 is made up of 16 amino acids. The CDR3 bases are TGTGCCAGCAGTTACTCCGGAGGGACAGTAGGGACTGAAGCTTTCTTT. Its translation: CASSYSGGTVGTEAFF.

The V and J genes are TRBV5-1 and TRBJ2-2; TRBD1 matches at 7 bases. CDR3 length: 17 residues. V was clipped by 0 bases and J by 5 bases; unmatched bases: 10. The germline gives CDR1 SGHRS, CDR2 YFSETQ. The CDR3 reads CASSLGTGGVLTGELFF. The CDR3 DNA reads TGCGCCAGCAGCTTGGGGACAGGCGGTGTTTTGACCGGGGAGCTGTTTTTT.

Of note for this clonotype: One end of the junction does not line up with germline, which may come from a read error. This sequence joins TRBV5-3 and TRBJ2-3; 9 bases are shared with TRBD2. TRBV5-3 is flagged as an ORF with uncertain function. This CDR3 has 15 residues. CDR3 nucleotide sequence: TGTGCCAGCAGCTTAGGCGGGGGGGCCACAGATACGCAGTATTTT. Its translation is CASSLGGGATDTQYF.

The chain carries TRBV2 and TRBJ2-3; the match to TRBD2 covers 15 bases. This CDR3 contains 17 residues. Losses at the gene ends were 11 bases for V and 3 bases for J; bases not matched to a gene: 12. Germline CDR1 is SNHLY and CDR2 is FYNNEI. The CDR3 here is CASASGLAGGGTDTQYF. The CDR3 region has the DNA TGTGCCTCCGCCTCCGGACTAGCGGGGGGGGGGACAGATACGCAGTATTTT.

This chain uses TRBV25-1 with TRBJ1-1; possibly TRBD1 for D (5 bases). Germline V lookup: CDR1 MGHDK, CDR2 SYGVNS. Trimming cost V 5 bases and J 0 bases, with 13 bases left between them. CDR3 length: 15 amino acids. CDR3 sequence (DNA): TGTGCCAGCAGTCCTTTGACAGCGTTGAACACTGAAGCTTTCTTT. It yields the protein CASSPLTALNTEAFF.

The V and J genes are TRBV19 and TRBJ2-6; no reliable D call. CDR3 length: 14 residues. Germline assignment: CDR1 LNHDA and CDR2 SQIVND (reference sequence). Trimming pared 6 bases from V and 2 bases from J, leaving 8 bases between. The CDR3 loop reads CASREWAGANVLTF. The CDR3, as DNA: TGTGCCAGTAGGGAGTGGGCTGGGGCCAACGTCCTGACTTTC.

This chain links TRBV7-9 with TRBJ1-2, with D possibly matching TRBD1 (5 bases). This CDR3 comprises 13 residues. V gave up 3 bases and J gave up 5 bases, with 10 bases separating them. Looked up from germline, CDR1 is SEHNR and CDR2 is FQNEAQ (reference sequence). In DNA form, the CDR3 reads TGTGCCAGCAGCTTGGGGACGGCTTATGGCTACACCTTC. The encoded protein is CASSLGTAYGYTF.

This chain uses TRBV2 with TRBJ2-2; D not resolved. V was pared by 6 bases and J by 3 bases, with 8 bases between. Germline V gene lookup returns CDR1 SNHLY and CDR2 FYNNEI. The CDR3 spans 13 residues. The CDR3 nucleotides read TGTGCCAGCAGCTACGATTACACCGGGGAGCTGTTTTTT. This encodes CASSYDYTGELFF.

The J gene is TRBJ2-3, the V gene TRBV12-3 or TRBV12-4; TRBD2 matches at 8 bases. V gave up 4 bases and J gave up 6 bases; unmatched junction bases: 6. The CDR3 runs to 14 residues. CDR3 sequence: CASSYRGGADTQYF. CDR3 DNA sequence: TGTGCCAGCAGTTATCGGGGGGGGGCTGATACGCAGTATTTT.

The CDR3 spells CASSSYTDTQYF. As DNA, the CDR3 is TGTGCCAGCAGCTCCTACACAGATACGCAGTATTTT. V gene TRBV5-6 combines with J gene TRBJ2-3, with no clear D. Germline V gene lookup returns CDR1 SGHDT and CDR2 YYEEEE. This CDR3 comprises 12 residues. Deletions cut 3 bases from V and 2 bases from J, with 4 bases between.

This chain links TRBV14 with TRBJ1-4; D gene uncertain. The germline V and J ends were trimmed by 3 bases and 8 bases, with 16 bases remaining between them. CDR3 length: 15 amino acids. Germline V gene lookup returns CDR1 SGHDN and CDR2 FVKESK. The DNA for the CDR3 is TGTGCCAGCAGCCAGCCATCATACCCGTGGGAAAAACTGTTTTTT. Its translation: CASSQPSYPWEKLFF.

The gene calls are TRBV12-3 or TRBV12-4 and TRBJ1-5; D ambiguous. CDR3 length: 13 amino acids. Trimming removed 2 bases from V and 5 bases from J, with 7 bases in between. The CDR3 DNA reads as TGTGCCAGCAGTTTATTTGGGGATCAGCCCCAGCATTTT. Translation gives CASSLFGDQPQHF.

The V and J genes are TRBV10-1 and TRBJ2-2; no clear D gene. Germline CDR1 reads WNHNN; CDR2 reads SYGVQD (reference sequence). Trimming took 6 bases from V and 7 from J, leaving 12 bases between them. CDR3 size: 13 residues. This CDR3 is CASSLLKGGELFF. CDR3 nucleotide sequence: TGCGCCAGCAGCCTCCTTAAGGGCGGGGAGCTGTTTTTT.